The 25 T cell receptor beta chains below come from one sample, sequenced in a study of human T cells and chemical hapten exposure (dated by TCRdb to the early 2020s). The library was obtained by RACE. TCRdb lists the instrument as NextSeq 500. Using fastp at Q25 and MiXCR, TCRdb reprocessed the public reads and kept productive beta chains. Under each unique CDR3 protein, matching rows form one entry showing the most common genes and DNA. The sample profile shows roughly 80,000 distinct CDR3 sequences; about 15% of them were found once. The ten top clones hold about 4.6% of the sample. The intended sense of this specimen's time point label: pre-sensitization, week 0. The treatment or condition tag for this specimen amounts to: therapeutic diphenylcyclopropenone sensitization with weekly scalp DPC. The sample consisted of whole blood, taken in connection with sensitization to the hapten diphenylcyclopropenone (DPC). These receptors were taken from a woman aged 45-65 years with alopecia areata. Some clones in this sample may be carry-over from other donors' samples.

This clonotype was counted only a few times. The chain joins TRBV18 to TRBJ2-5, with D perhaps matching TRBD1 (6 bases). The CDR3 runs to 13 residues. V shed 3 bases and J shed 2 bases, with 7 bases lying between them. The germline gives CDR1 KGHSH, CDR2 LQKENI. CDR3 region: CASSPGQQETQYF. CDR3 nucleotide sequence: TGTGCCAGCTCACCGGGACAACAAGAGACCCAGTACTTC.

The sample holds a few counts of this clonotype. The chain carries TRBV6-4 and TRBJ2-1; D remains ambiguous. CDR3 length: 14 residues. In germline, CDR1 is MRHNA, CDR2 SNTAGT. Trimming pared 6 bases from V and 8 bases from J, leaving 17 bases between. The CDR3: CASSRTGQGDEQFF. For the CDR3, the DNA is TGTGCCAGCAGCCGAACCGGGCAAGGCGATGAGCAGTTCTTC.

V and J are TRBV9 and TRBJ1-2, with a possible D match to TRBD1 (5 bases). V lost 8 bases and J 4 bases, leaving 12 bases between the germline ends. This CDR3 contains 12 residues. Germline loops: CDR1 SGDLS, CDR2 YYNGEE. CDR3 region: CASEGSGYGYTF. Here the CDR3 DNA reads TGTGCCAGTGAGGGGAGTGGCTATGGCTACACCTTC.

There are a few counts of this clonotype. In DNA, the CDR3 is TGCAGTGCTCTGACCGGGACAGCCAGCTCCTACGAGCAGTACTTC. Amino acid sequence: CSALTGTASSYEQYF. The gene calls are TRBV20-1 and TRBJ2-7; TRBD1 aligns across 7 bases. The CDR3 consists of 15 residues. V dropped 5 bases and J dropped 0; count of bases not matched to a gene: 10. The germline V gene has CDR1 DFQATT and CDR2 SNEGSKA (reference sequence).

The chain joins TRBV12-3 or TRBV12-4 to TRBJ2-1; TRBD2 agrees at 8 bases. V shed 5 bases and J 7 bases; nucleotides not matched to a gene: 10. CDR3 length: 15 residues. CDR3 region: CASSPRRTSGNEQFF. DNA of the CDR3: TGTGCCAGCAGTCCCCGTAGAACTAGCGGTAATGAGCAGTTCTTC.

This sequence joins TRBV5-8 and TRBJ1-1, with 9 bases aligning to TRBD1. CDR3 length: 15 residues. Germline CDR1 SGHTS, CDR2 YDEGEE. V was clipped by 0 bases and J by 4 bases; unmatched bases: 4. In DNA form, the CDR3 reads TGTGCCAGCAGCTTGGGACAGGGGGTCGTCACTGAAGCTTTCTTT. It is translated as CASSLGQGVVTEAFF.

In its sample, this clonotype was seen many times. Here the CDR3 reads CASSLELGTSYEQYF. Written as DNA, the CDR3 is TGTGCCAGCAGCTTAGAGCTGGGGACCTCCTACGAGCAGTACTTC. The chain uses TRBV7-2 and TRBJ2-7; perhaps D is TRBD1 or TRBD2 (5 bases each). CDR1 and CDR2 from the germline V gene are SGHTA and FQGNSA. The V gene lost 1 base and the J gene lost 0 bases, with 10 bases spanning the gap. This CDR3 region has 15 residues.

This clonotype was seen ten or more times. The rearrangement uses TRBV29-1 and TRBJ1-5, with 7 nucleotides matching TRBD1. V lost 4 bases and J lost 0; bases outside the gene matches: 6. The CDR3 loop spans 15 amino acids. Germline V lookup: CDR1 SQVTM, CDR2 ANQGSEA. The CDR3 DNA sequence: TGCAGCGTTGTAGAGGACAGGAATAGCAATCAGCCCCAGCATTTT. Amino acid sequence: CSVVEDRNSNQPQHF. Full variable domain (remainder filled in from reference TRBV29-1 and TRBJ1-5): SAVISQKPSRDICQRGTSLTIQCQVDSQVTMMFWYRQQPGQSLTLIATANQGSEATYESGFVIDKFPISRPNLTFSTLTVSNMSPEDSSIYLCSVVEDRNSNQPQHFGDGTRLSIL.

This clonotype was detected many times. The genes are TRBV2 and TRBJ1-3; D gene unclear. This CDR3 is 14 amino acids long. The V gene lost 5 bases and the J gene lost 2 bases, with 10 bases spanning the gap. The germline gives CDR1 SNHLY, CDR2 FYNNEI. DNA for the CDR3: TGTGCCAGCAGTCCGTCGGGAGCTGGAAACACCATATATTTT. Protein: CASSPSGAGNTIYF. Full variable domain (missing parts from reference TRBV2 and TRBJ1-3): EPEVTQTPSHQVTQMGQEVILRCVPISNHLYFYWYRQILGQKVEFLVSFYNNEISEKSEIFDDQFSVERPDGSNFTLKIRSTKLEDSAMYFCASSPSGAGNTIYFGEGSWLTVV.

This clonotype was counted between two and nine times. The chain employs TRBV12-3 or TRBV12-4 and TRBJ1-5, with 10 bases lining up with TRBD1. The V segment lost 6 bases and the J segment 2 bases; nucleotides outside the gene matches: 7. The CDR3 sequence is 16 residues long. This CDR3 reads CASSRQGAIRNQPQHF. The CDR3 nucleotides are TGTGCCAGCAGCAGACAGGGGGCAATTCGCAATCAGCCCCAGCATTTT.

V gene TRBV11-2 combines with J gene TRBJ1-1; D is ambiguous. The CDR3 extends over 14 amino acids. Per germline, CDR1 SGHAT and CDR2 FQNNGV. V was cut by 5 bases and J by 2 bases, with 12 bases left in between. This CDR3 reads CASSVTVANTEAFF. As DNA, the CDR3 is TGTGCCAGCAGCGTGACGGTTGCAAACACTGAAGCTTTCTTT.

The gene calls are TRBV3-1 and TRBJ2-1; 8 positions agree with TRBD2. This CDR3 is 13 amino acids long. V trimming: 3 bases; J trimming: 10 bases; junction bases outside the gene matches: 5. The germline V gene encodes CDR1 LGHDT and CDR2 YNNKEL (reference sequence). The CDR3 protein is CASSQSGSGEQFF. The CDR3 nucleotides are TGTGCCAGCAGCCAGAGCGGGAGTGGCGAGCAGTTCTTC.

This sequence joins TRBV7-8 and TRBJ2-7; the D gene could be TRBD1 or TRBD2 (5 bases each). The CDR3 is 16 residues long. Germline CDR1 and CDR2: SGHVS and FQNEAQ. V was trimmed by 3 bases and J by 4 bases, leaving 19 bases between them. CDR3 coding DNA: TGTGCCAGCAGCTTTGACTCCGGGACGGTGGGATACGAGCAGTACTTC. Its translation is CASSFDSGTVGYEQYF.

V usage is TRBV20-1 and J usage is TRBJ1-5, with TRBD1 matching 8 bases. The CDR3 runs to 15 residues. Trimming removed 1 base from V and 0 bases from J; junction bases left unmatched: 2. Germline lookup yields CDR1 DFQATT and CDR2 SNEGSKA (reference sequence). The CDR3 DNA is TGCAGTGCTAGAGGACAGGGGTTTAGCAATCAGCCCCAGCATTTT. Its translation: CSARGQGFSNQPQHF.

The chain combines TRBV6-6 with TRBJ1-1; D not resolved. Germline V gene lookup returns CDR1 MNHNY and CDR2 SVGAGI (reference sequence). The CDR3 totals 13 residues. V was pared by 5 bases and J by 10 bases, with 17 bases between. CDR3 loop: CASSTRPLEGAFF. Here the CDR3 DNA reads TGTGCCAGCAGTACACGACCCCTCGAGGGAGCTTTCTTT.

This clonotype was counted a few times. This chain connects TRBV7-6 to TRBJ2-3; D is uncertain. Germline loops: CDR1 SGHVS, CDR2 FNYEAQ. The CDR3 sequence is 14 residues long. V dropped 1 base and J dropped 5 bases, with 10 bases sitting between them. CDR3 sequence reads: CASSLVNHGDTQYF. CDR3 nucleotide sequence: TGTGCCAGCAGCTTAGTGAACCACGGAGATACGCAGTATTTT.

About this clonotype itself: An end of the junction does not agree with germline; a read error may underlie this. The rearrangement uses TRBV12-3 or TRBV12-4 and TRBJ2-7, with TRBD1 matching 7 bases. This CDR3 comprises 12 residues. The CDR3 DNA reads TGTGCCAGCAGACCCACGACAGGGCAGATGGTGTTC. This translates into CASRPTTGQMVF.

The gene calls are TRBV5-1 and TRBJ2-7, with 9 bases lining up with TRBD1. The CDR3 is made up of 15 amino acids. The V and J ends lost 4 bases and 3 bases, in that order; junction bases with no gene match: 8. Germline loops: CDR1 SGHRS, CDR2 YFSETQ. CDR3 residues: CASSIRQGVNYEQYF. For the CDR3, the DNA is TGCGCCAGCAGCATTCGACAGGGGGTAAACTACGAGCAGTACTTC.

The CDR3 sequence is CASSLKVSLGLGNNEQFF. The CDR3 DNA follows: TGTGCCAGCAGCTTAAAGGTATCGTTAGGACTAGGGAACAATGAGCAGTTCTTC. This sequence joins TRBV11-2 and TRBJ2-1; 7 nucleotides line up with TRBD2. This CDR3 has 18 amino acids. Germline V gives CDR1 SGHAT, CDR2 FQNNGV. J gave up 5 bases and V 2 bases, and 15 bases lay outside the gene matches.

The gene calls are TRBV5-5 and TRBJ2-2; 7 nucleotides match TRBD1. V was pared by 4 bases and J by 7 bases, with 4 bases of the junction left unmatched. The CDR3 consists of 13 residues. Per the germline V gene, CDR1 is SGHKS and CDR2 is YYEKEE (reference sequence). The CDR3 DNA is TGTGCCAGCAGCCTGACAGGGAACGGGGAGCTGTTTTTT. Residues: CASSLTGNGELFF.

The chain carries TRBV7-8 and TRBJ2-3; 11 nucleotides match TRBD2. This CDR3 has 18 amino acids. CDR1 and CDR2 (germline): SGHVS, FQNEAQ. V lost 5 bases and J lost 7; bases outside the gene matches: 17. Here the CDR3 reads CASSPTGAGTSGPNTQYF. CDR3 in DNA: TGTGCCAGCAGCCCAACAGGCGCCGGGACTAGCGGACCTAATACGCAGTATTTT.

This clonotype came up many times. The V and J genes are TRBV5-1 and TRBJ1-4, with D hard to call. V shed 4 bases and J shed 2 bases, with 12 bases lying between them. This CDR3 has 15 residues. Germline assignment: CDR1 SGHRS and CDR2 YFSETQ. This chain's CDR3 is CASSQHGVTNEKLFF. The DNA of the CDR3 is TGCGCCAGCAGCCAACATGGGGTGACTAATGAAAAACTGTTTTTT. The variable domain in full, completed from reference TRBV5-1 and TRBJ1-4, reads KAGVTQTPRYLIKTRGQQVTLSCSPISGHRSVSWYQQTPGQGLQFLFEYFSETQRNKGNFPGRFSGRQFSNSRSEMNVSTLELGDSALYLCASSQHGVTNEKLFFGSGTQLSVL.

The chain carries TRBV6-5 and TRBJ2-2; the match to TRBD2 covers 9 bases. Germline values: CDR1 MNHEY, CDR2 SVGAGI. V dropped 6 bases and J dropped 5; count of bases not matched to a gene: 13. This CDR3 is 17 amino acids long. The CDR3 DNA reads as TGTGCCAGCAGGGCGGGAGGGCATGAGCGTAGGACCGGGGAGCTGTTTTTT. This codes for CASRAGGHERRTGELFF.

This sequence joins TRBV4-1 and TRBJ2-5; the D call may be TRBD1 or TRBD2 (5 bases each). Per the germline V gene, CDR1 is MGHRA and CDR2 is YSYEKL. The V end lost 2 bases, the J end lost 4 bases, and 14 bases lay between the germline ends. The CDR3 has 15 residues. The CDR3 spells CASSQPTRGVETQYF. As DNA, the CDR3 is TGCGCCAGCAGCCAACCCACGAGAGGGGTAGAGACCCAGTACTTC.

This clonotype was seen repeatedly, ten times or more. The genes are TRBV6-2 or TRBV6-3 and TRBJ2-1; possibly TRBD1 for D (5 bases). The CDR3 has 15 residues. Looked up from germline, CDR1 is MNHEY and CDR2 is SVGEGT. Trimming left V 1 base short and J 4 bases short, with 11 bases between. CDR3 sequence (DNA): TGTGCCAGCAGTTACTTCTCGGCAGGGTACAATGAGCAGTTCTTC. Protein sequence: CASSYFSAGYNEQFF.